This is a list of T cell receptor beta chains from one sample in a study of cytomegalovirus exposure and HLA in healthy donors. Sequenced by immunoSEQ multiplex PCR; TCRdb stores in-frame clones only, minus some. The table has around 150,000 clones, about nine tenths seen once. The sequenced material came from PBMCs. These receptors were taken from a man aged 18-30 years in good health and CMV-seronegative. The conserved cysteine and the conserved F or W are not part of the CDR3 here. Each record gives: J gene, V gene, CDR3 protein.

j_gene: TRBJ1-1; v_gene: TRBV19; CDR3aa: ASSIEDRGRAF
j_gene: TRBJ1-2; v_gene: TRBV7-3; CDR3aa: ASSSSPGVSSGYT
j_gene: TRBJ1-4; v_gene: TRBV5-1; CDR3aa: ASSQGGLGPEKLF
j_gene: TRBJ2-5; v_gene: TRBV4-1; CDR3aa: ASSQVYRGQETQY
j_gene: TRBJ2-7; v_gene: TRBV15; CDR3aa: ATSRGRGLAYEQY
j_gene: TRBJ2-1; v_gene: TRBV6-6; CDR3aa: ASWGLGAYNEQF
j_gene: TRBJ1-1; v_gene: TRBV25-1; CDR3aa: ASSHRTGGSAEAF
j_gene: TRBJ2-3; v_gene: TRBV2; CDR3aa: ASTLYLGLAEDTQY
j_gene: TRBJ1-3; v_gene: TRBV4-3; CDR3aa: ASSPVGQGTGNTIY
j_gene: TRBJ2-2; v_gene: TRBV11-3; CDR3aa: ASSLDQGGTTITGELF
j_gene: TRBJ2-7; v_gene: TRBV5-4; CDR3aa: ASSPQGRRYEQY
j_gene: TRBJ2-3; v_gene: TRBV5-5; CDR3aa: ASSHAGGDTQY
j_gene: TRBJ1-4; v_gene: TRBV11-2; CDR3aa: ASSLGRTGGGFSEKLF
j_gene: TRBJ1-5; v_gene: TRBV6-1; CDR3aa: ASSDKTGASHQPQH
j_gene: TRBJ1-5; v_gene: TRBV28; CDR3aa: ASSPSGTGLQPQH
j_gene: TRBJ1-3; v_gene: TRBV19; CDR3aa: ASSDTVDSGNTIY
j_gene: TRBJ1-4; v_gene: TRBV5-8; CDR3aa: ASSYQGAFAKLF
j_gene: TRBJ1-2; v_gene: TRBV9; CDR3aa: ASSPHRGTGYT
j_gene: TRBJ2-5; v_gene: TRBV9; CDR3aa: ASSVDSTGHFRGTQY
j_gene: TRBJ2-5; v_gene: TRBV5-6; CDR3aa: ASSISGGARETQY
j_gene: TRBJ2-3; v_gene: TRBV10-3; CDR3aa: AISDTRADRGLDTQY
j_gene: TRBJ2-7; v_gene: TRBV7-9; CDR3aa: ASSSAAGGNEQY
j_gene: TRBJ1-1; v_gene: TRBV7-2; CDR3aa: ASSSRGMSTEAF
j_gene: TRBJ1-1; v_gene: TRBV10-3; CDR3aa: AIKQQNTEAF
j_gene: TRBJ1-2; v_gene: TRBV7-9; CDR3aa: ASTSTGINYGYT
j_gene: TRBJ2-1; v_gene: TRBV5-1; CDR3aa: ASSPIRTNYNEQF
j_gene: TRBJ1-1; v_gene: TRBV6-1; CDR3aa: ASRRGGGGTEAF
j_gene: TRBJ2-3; v_gene: TRBV29-1; CDR3aa: SAWAGGLTSDTQY
j_gene: TRBJ2-2; v_gene: TRBV6-5; CDR3aa: ASTGGQGNTGELF
j_gene: TRBJ1-3; v_gene: TRBV5-8; CDR3aa: ASSFTGNTIY
j_gene: TRBJ2-1; v_gene: TRBV14; CDR3aa: ASSHSGRASVEQF
j_gene: TRBJ2-1; v_gene: TRBV6-6; CDR3aa: ASSYMTSGRFNEQF
j_gene: TRBJ1-5; v_gene: TRBV15; CDR3aa: ATSRDRAGDQPQH
j_gene: TRBJ1-5; v_gene: TRBV7-9; CDR3aa: ASSPDYSNQPQH
j_gene: TRBJ2-2; v_gene: TRBV10-1; CDR3aa: ASSDLAGGRGELF
j_gene: TRBJ1-1; v_gene: TRBV6-1; CDR3aa: ASSESGGMAEAF
j_gene: TRBJ2-1; v_gene: TRBV5-1; CDR3aa: ASSLEGVELLNEQF
j_gene: TRBJ2-7; v_gene: TRBV7-8; CDR3aa: ASSRGTSGVEQY
j_gene: TRBJ1-2; v_gene: TRBV6-5; CDR3aa: ASSQTNYGYT
j_gene: TRBJ2-1; v_gene: TRBV5-4; CDR3aa: ASSQGLAGGTLYNEQF
j_gene: TRBJ1-3; v_gene: TRBV7-6; CDR3aa: ASRPGLSSGNTIY
j_gene: TRBJ1-5; v_gene: TRBV5-1; CDR3aa: ASSLGDRTNQPQH
j_gene: TRBJ1-2; v_gene: TRBV19; CDR3aa: ASSLIWTPVDQYGYT